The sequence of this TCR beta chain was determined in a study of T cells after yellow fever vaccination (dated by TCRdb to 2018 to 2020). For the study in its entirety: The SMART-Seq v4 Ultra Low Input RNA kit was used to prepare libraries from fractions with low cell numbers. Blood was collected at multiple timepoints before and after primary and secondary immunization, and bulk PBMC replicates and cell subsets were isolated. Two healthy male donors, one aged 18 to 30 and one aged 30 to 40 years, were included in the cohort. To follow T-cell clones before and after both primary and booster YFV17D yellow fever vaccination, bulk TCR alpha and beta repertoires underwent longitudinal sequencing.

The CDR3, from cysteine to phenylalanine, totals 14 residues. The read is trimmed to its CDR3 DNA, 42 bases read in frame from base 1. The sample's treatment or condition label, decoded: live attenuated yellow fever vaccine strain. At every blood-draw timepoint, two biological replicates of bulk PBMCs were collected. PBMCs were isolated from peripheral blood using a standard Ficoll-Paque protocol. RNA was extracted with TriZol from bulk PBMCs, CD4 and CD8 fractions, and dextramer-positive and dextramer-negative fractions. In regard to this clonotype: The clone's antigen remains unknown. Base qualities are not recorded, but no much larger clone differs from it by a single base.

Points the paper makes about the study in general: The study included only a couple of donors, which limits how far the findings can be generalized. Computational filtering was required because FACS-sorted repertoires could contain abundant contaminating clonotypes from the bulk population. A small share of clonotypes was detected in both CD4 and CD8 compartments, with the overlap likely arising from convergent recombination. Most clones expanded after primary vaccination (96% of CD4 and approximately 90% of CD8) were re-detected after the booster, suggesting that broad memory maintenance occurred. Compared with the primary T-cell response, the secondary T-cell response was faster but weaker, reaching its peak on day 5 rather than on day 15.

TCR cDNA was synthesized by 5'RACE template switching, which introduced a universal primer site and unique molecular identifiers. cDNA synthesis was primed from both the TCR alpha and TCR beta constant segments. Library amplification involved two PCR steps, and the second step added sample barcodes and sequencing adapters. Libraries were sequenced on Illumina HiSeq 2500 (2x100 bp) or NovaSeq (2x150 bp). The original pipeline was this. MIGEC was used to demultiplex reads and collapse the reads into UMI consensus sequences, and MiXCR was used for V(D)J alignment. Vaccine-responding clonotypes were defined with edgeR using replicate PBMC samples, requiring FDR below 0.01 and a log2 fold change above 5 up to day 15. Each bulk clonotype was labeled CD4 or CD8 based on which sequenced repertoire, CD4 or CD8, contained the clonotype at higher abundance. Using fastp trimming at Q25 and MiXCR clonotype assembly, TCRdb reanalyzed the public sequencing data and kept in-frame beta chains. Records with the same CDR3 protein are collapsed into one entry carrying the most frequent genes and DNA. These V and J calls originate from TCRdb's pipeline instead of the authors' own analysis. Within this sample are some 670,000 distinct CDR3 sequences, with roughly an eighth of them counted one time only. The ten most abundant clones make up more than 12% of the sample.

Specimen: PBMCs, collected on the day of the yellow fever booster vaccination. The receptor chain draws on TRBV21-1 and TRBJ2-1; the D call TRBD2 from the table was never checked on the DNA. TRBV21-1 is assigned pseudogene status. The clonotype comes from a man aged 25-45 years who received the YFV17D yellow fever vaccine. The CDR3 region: CASSLAAYSSEQFF. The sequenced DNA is TGTGCCAGCTCCTTAGCGGCCTACTCAAGTGAGCAGTTCTTC.